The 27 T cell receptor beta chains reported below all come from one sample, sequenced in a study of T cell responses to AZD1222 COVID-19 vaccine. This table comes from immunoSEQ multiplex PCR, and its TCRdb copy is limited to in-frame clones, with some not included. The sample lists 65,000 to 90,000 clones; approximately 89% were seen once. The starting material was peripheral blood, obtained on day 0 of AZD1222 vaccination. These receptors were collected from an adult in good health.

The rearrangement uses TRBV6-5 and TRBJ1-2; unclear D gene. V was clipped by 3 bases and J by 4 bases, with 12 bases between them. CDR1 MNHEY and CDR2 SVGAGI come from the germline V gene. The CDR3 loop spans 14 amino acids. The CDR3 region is CASSYLEGTYGYTF. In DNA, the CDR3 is TGTGCCAGCAGTTATCTCGAGGGAACCTATGGCTACACCTTC.

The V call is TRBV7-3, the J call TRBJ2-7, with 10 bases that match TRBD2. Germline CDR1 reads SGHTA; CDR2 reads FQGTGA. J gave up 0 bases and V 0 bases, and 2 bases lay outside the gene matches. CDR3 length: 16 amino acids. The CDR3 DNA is TGTGCCAGCAGCTTAACGCCTAGCGGGAGCTCCTACGAGCAGTACTTC. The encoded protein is CASSLTPSGSSYEQYF.

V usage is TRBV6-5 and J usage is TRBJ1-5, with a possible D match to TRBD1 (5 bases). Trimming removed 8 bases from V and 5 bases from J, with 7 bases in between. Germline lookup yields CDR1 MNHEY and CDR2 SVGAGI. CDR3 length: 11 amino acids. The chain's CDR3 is CASGGDQPQHF. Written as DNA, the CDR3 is TGTGCCAGCGGGGGGGATCAGCCCCAGCATTTT.

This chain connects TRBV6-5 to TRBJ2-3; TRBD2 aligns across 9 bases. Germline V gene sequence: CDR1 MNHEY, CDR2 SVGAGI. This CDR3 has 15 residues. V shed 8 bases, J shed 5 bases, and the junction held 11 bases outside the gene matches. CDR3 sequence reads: CASGSLAGRGDTQYF. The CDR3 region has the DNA TGTGCCAGCGGGAGCCTAGCGGGGCGGGGAGATACGCAGTATTTT.

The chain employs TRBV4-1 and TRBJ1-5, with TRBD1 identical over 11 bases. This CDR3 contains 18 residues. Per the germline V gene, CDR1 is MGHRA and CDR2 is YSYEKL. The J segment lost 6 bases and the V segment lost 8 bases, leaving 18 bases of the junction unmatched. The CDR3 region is CASGKIWTGGRISQPQHF. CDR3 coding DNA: TGCGCCAGCGGGAAGATTTGGACAGGGGGCCGGATCAGTCAGCCCCAGCATTTT.

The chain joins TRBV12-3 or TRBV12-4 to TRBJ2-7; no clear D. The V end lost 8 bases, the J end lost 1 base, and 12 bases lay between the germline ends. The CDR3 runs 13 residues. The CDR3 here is CASGPLGSYEQYF. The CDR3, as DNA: TGTGCCAGCGGACCACTTGGGTCCTACGAGCAGTACTTC.

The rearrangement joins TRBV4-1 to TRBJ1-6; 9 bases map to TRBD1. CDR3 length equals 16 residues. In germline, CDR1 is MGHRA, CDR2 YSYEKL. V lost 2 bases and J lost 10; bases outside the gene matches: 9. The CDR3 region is CASSQSRDRAYSPLHF. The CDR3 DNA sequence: TGCGCCAGCAGCCAAAGCCGGGACAGGGCTTACTCACCCCTCCACTTT.

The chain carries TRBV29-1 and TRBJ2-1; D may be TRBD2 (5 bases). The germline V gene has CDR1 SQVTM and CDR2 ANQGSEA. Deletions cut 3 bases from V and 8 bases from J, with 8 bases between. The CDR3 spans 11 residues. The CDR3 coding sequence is TGCAGCGTTGAGTCGGGGTATGAGCAGTTCTTC. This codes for CSVESGYEQFF.

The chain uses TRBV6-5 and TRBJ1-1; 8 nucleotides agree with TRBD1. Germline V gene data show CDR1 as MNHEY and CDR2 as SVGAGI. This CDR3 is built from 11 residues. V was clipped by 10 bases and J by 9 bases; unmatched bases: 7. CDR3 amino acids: CATTGDEKAFF. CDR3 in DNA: TGTGCCACGACAGGGGATGAGAAAGCTTTCTTT.

CDR3 nucleotides: TGTGCCAGCAGTTTAAGTCTAGGGGGCAACGAGCAGTACTTC. The encoded protein is CASSLSLGGNEQYF. The chain carries TRBV27 and TRBJ2-7; 7 nucleotides line up with TRBD1. Per germline, CDR1 MNHEY and CDR2 SMNVEV (reference sequence). The CDR3 contains 14 residues. The V segment lost 2 bases and the J segment 5 bases; nucleotides outside the gene matches: 6.

The CDR3 loop is CATSDQPRSGTHRETQYF. The CDR3 DNA reads TGTGCCACCAGTGATCAACCCCGGTCTGGGACCCACAGAGAGACCCAGTACTTC. The V and J genes are TRBV24-1 and TRBJ2-5; D is tentatively TRBD1 or TRBD2 (5 bases each). The length of the CDR3 is 18 residues. Trimming removed 3 bases at V and 4 bases at J, with 23 bases between. Germline loops: CDR1 KGHDR, CDR2 SFDVKD.

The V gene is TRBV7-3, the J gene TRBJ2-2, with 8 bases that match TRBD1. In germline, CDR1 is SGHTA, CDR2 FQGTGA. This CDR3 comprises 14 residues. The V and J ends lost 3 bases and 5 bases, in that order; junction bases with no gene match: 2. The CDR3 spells CASSFDRGTGELFF. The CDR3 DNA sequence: TGTGCCAGCAGCTTTGACAGGGGAACCGGGGAGCTGTTTTTT. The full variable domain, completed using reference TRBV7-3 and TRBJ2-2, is GAGVSQTPSNKVTEKGKYVELRCDPISGHTALYWYRQSLGQGPEFLIYFQGTGAADDSGLPNDRFFAVRPEGSVSTLKIQRTERGDSAVYLCASSFDRGTGELFFGEGSRLTVL.

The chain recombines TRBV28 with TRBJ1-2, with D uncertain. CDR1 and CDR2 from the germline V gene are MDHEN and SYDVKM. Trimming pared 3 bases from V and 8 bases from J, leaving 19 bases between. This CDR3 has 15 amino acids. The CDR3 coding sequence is TGTGCCAGCAGTTTCCTTCCGGTTGACGGAGGCGGCTACACCTTC. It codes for CASSFLPVDGGGYTF.

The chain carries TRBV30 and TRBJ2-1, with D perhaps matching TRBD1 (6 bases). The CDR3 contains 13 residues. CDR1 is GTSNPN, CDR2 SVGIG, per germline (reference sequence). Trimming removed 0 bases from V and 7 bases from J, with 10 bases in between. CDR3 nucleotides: TGTGCCTGGAGTGTATCAGGGGTGAATGAGCAGTTCTTC. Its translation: CAWSVSGVNEQFF.

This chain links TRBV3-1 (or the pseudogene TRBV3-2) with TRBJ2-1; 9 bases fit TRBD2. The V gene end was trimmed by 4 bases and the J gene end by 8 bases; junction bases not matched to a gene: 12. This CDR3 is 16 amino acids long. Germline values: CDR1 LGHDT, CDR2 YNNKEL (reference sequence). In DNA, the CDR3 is TGTGCCAGCAGCCGGAGACTGCGCGGGGGGGCGCATGAGCAGTTCTTC. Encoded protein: CASSRRLRGGAHEQFF.

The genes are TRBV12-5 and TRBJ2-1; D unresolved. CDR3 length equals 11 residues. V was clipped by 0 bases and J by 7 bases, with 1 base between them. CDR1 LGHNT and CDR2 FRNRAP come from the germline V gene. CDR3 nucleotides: TGTGCTAGTGGTTTGGTGAATGAGCAGTTCTTC. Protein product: CASGLVNEQFF.

The CDR3 coding sequence is TGTGCCACATCCATAATGCGCCAGGGGGAGCAGTACTTC. Amino acid sequence: CATSIMRQGEQYF. The chain employs TRBV27 and TRBJ2-7; D might be TRBD1 (6 bases). Germline CDR1 reads MNHEY; CDR2 reads SMNVEV (reference sequence). The V gene lost 10 bases and the J gene lost 7 bases, with 20 bases spanning the gap. The length of the CDR3 is 13 residues.

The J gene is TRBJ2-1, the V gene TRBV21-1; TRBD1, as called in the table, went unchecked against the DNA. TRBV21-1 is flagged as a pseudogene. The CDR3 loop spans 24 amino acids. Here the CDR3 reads CASSKKGSSSGTGVSRGSYNEQFF. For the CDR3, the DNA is TGTGCCAGCAGCAAAAAGGGGAGTTCTTCCGGGACAGGGGTCTCACGAGGCTCCTACAATGAGCAGTTCTTC.

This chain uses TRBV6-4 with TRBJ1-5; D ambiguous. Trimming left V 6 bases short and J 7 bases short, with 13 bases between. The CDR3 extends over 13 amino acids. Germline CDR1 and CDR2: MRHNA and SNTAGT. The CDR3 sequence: CASSPYAVQPQHF. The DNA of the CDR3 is TGTGCCAGCAGCCCTTATGCTGTCCAGCCCCAGCATTTT.

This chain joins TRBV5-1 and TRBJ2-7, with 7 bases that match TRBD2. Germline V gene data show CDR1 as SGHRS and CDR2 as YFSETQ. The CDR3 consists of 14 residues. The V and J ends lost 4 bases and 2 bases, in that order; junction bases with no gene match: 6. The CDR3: CASSLAAGAYEQYF. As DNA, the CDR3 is TGCGCCAGCAGCCTCGCGGCGGGGGCCTACGAGCAGTACTTC.

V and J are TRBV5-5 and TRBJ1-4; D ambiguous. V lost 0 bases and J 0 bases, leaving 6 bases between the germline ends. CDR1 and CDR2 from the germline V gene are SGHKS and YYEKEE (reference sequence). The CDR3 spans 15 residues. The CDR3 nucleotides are TGTGCCAGCAGCTTGGAAGTAGCAACTAATGAAAAACTGTTTTTT. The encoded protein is CASSLEVATNEKLFF. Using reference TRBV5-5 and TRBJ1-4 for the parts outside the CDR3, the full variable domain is DAGVTQSPTHLIKTRGQQVTLRCSPISGHKSVSWYQQVLGQGPQFIFQYYEKEERGRGNFPDRFSARQFPNYSSELNVNALLLGDSALYLCASSLEVATNEKLFFGSGTQLSVL.

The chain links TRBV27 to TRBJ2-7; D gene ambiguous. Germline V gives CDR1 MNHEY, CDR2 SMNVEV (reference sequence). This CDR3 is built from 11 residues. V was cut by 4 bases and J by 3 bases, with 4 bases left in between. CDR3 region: CASSWYYEQYF. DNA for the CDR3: TGTGCCAGCAGTTGGTACTACGAGCAGTACTTC.

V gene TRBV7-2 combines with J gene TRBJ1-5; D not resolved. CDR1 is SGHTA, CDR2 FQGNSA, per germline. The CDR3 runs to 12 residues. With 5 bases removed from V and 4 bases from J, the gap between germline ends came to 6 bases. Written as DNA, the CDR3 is TGTGCCAGCAGCGTGCCTAATCAGCCCCAGCATTTT. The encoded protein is CASSVPNQPQHF.

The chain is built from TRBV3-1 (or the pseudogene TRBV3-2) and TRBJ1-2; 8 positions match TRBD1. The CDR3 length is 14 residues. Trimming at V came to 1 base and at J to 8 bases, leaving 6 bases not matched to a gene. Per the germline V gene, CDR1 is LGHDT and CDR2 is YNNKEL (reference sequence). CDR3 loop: CASSQVTRGLGYTF. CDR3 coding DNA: TGTGCCAGCAGCCAAGTTACCAGGGGGCTCGGCTACACCTTC.

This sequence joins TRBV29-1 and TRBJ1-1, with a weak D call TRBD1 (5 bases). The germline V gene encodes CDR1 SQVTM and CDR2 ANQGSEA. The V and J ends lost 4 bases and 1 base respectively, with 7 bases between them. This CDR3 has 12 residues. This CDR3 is CSVGTTNTEAFF. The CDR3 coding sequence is TGCAGCGTTGGGACAACGAACACTGAAGCTTTCTTT.

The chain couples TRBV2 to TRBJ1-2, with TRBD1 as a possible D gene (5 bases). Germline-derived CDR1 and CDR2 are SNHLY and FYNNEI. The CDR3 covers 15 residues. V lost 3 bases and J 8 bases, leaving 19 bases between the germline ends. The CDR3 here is CASSDGAERRGGYTF. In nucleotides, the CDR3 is TGTGCCAGCAGTGATGGGGCAGAAAGAAGGGGAGGCTACACCTTC. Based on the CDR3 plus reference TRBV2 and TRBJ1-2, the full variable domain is EPEVTQTPSHQVTQMGQEVILRCVPISNHLYFYWYRQILGQKVEFLVSFYNNEISEKSEIFDDQFSVERPDGSNFTLKIRSTKLEDSAMYFCASSDGAERRGGYTFGSGTRLTVV.

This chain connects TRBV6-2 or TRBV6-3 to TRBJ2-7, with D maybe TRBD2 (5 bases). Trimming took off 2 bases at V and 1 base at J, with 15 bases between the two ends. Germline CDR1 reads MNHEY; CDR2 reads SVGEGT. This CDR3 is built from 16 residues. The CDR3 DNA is TGTGCCAGCAGTTACGCGGGTTCTTCAATATCCTACGAGCAGTACTTC. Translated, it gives CASSYAGSSISYEQYF.